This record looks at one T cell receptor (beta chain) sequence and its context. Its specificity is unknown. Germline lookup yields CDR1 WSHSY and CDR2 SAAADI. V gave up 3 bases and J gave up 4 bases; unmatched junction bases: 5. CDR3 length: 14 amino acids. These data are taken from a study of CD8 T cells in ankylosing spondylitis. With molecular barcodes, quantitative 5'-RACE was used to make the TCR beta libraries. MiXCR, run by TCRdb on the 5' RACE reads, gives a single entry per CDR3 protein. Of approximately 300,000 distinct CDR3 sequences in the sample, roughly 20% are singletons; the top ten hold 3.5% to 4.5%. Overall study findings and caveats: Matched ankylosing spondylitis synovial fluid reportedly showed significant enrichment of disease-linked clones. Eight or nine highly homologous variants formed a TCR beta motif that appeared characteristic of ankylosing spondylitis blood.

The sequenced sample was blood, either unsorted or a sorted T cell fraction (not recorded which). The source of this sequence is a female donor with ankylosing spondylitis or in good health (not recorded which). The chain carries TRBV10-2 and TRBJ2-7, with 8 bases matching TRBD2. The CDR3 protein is CASSERTSRYEQYF. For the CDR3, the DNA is TGCGCCAGCAGTGAACGGACTAGCCGGTACGAGCAGTACTTC.